The 28 T cell receptor beta chains below were found in one sample sequenced in a study of T cell responses to AZD1222 COVID-19 vaccine. TCRdb keeps only in-frame clones here, not all; method: immunoSEQ multiplex PCR. The sample carries roughly 140,000 clones, around 90% recorded once. The source was peripheral blood, collected 28 days after the second AZD1222 dose. These receptors were taken from an adult who received the AZD1222 COVID-19 vaccine.

V gene TRBV20-1 combines with J gene TRBJ2-3; D is uncertain. This CDR3 region has 15 residues. Trimming shortened V by 3 bases and J by 0 bases, and 13 bases separated the two germline ends. CDR1 is DFQATT and CDR2 is SNEGSKA in the germline V gene (reference sequence). The CDR3 sequence: CSASSAETSTDTQYF. CDR3 nucleotides: TGCAGTGCTAGTTCGGCGGAGACTAGCACAGATACGCAGTATTTT.

V usage is TRBV7-9 and J usage is TRBJ2-2; TRBD1 is a possible D gene (7 bases). V lost 2 bases to trimming and J lost 7 bases, with 20 bases between them. Germline CDR1 SEHNR, CDR2 FQNEAQ (reference sequence). CDR3 length: 17 amino acids. CDR3 amino acids: CASSLWPPQGGIGELFF. The CDR3 nucleotides are TGTGCCAGCAGCTTATGGCCCCCTCAGGGGGGCATCGGGGAGCTGTTTTTT. The whole variable domain, filled in from reference TRBV7-9 and TRBJ2-2, reads DTGVSQNPRHKITKRGQNVTFRCDPISEHNRLYWYRQTLGQGPEFLTYFQNEAQLEKSRLLSDRFSAERPKGSFSTLEIQRTEQGDSAMYLCASSLWPPQGGIGELFFGEGSRLTVL.

The J gene is TRBJ1-4, the V gene TRBV7-6, with D possibly being TRBD1 (6 bases). Germline-derived CDR1 and CDR2 are SGHVS and FNYEAQ. Between the trimmed V and J ends, which lost 5 bases and 8 bases, there was a span of 15 bases. The CDR3 is 14 residues long. CDR3 in amino acids: CASSQGTRGEKLFF. The CDR3 nucleotides read TGTGCCAGCAGCCAAGGGACAAGAGGGGAAAAACTGTTTTTT.

The chain links TRBV5-1 to TRBJ1-5; D is undetermined. V lost 0 bases and J 4 bases, leaving 8 bases between the germline ends. The CDR3 contains 14 residues. Germline CDR1 and CDR2: SGHRS and YFSETQ. The CDR3 DNA is TGCGCCAGCAGCTTGGACAGTGGGAATCAGCCCCAGCATTTT. Protein product: CASSLDSGNQPQHF. Full variable domain (rest looked up from reference TRBV5-1 and TRBJ1-5): KAGVTQTPRYLIKTRGQQVTLSCSPISGHRSVSWYQQTPGQGLQFLFEYFSETQRNKGNFPGRFSGRQFSNSRSEMNVSTLELGDSALYLCASSLDSGNQPQHFGDGTRLSIL.

In DNA, the CDR3 is TGTGCCAGCAGTCTCCGCAGGGATCGGAGTCAGCCCCAGCATTTT. Amino acid sequence: CASSLRRDRSQPQHF. The chain employs TRBV6-6 and TRBJ1-5, with D perhaps TRBD1 (5 bases). V gave up 5 bases and J gave up 6 bases, with 17 bases separating them. The germline V gene encodes CDR1 MNHNY and CDR2 SVGAGI (reference sequence). CDR3 length: 15 amino acids.

This chain uses TRBV5-4 with TRBJ2-7; D is uncertain. V was shortened by 0 bases and J by 6 bases, with 13 bases between the two germline ends. The CDR3 is 14 amino acids. Per the germline V gene, CDR1 is SGHNT and CDR2 is YYREEE (reference sequence). CDR3 residues: CASSLEGALGEQYF. The DNA for the CDR3 is TGTGCCAGCAGCTTGGAAGGAGCCTTGGGCGAGCAGTACTTC.

This chain joins TRBV4-1 and TRBJ2-4, with D possibly TRBD1 on 5 matching bases. Germline loops: CDR1 MGHRA, CDR2 YSYEKL. The CDR3 has 14 residues. The V and J ends lost 1 base and 8 bases respectively, with 12 bases between them. DNA for the CDR3: TGCGCCAGCAGCCAAGTCCAGGGCTCAGACATTCAGTACTTC. Amino acids: CASSQVQGSDIQYF.

This chain uses TRBV27 with TRBJ2-4; 12 bases match TRBD2. This CDR3 has 16 residues. J lost 6 bases, V lost 5 bases, and 8 bases had no gene match. Germline V gives CDR1 MNHEY, CDR2 SMNVEV (reference sequence). CDR3 amino acids: CASSPWTSGKVNIQYF. The CDR3 DNA sequence: TGTGCCAGCAGTCCTTGGACTAGCGGGAAGGTAAACATTCAGTACTTC.

This chain joins TRBV20-1 and TRBJ1-1, with a possible D match to TRBD1 (5 bases). Germline CDR1 and CDR2: DFQATT and SNEGSKA (reference sequence). V was shortened by 3 bases and J by 5 bases, with 19 bases between the two germline ends. CDR3 length: 15 residues. CDR3 sequence (DNA): TGCAGTGCTAGTCAGGTGTGGGGGAGTAGGACTGAAGCTTTCTTT. Translated, it gives CSASQVWGSRTEAFF.

The CDR3 region is CATSAWTGGRVVAFF. DNA of the CDR3: TGTGCCACCAGCGCCTGGACAGGGGGAAGGGTGGTAGCTTTCTTT. The chain couples TRBV15 to TRBJ1-1; 10 bases map to TRBD1. Germline V gives CDR1 LNHNV, CDR2 YYDKDF (reference sequence). V shed 5 bases, J shed 10 bases, and the junction held 13 bases outside the gene matches. The CDR3 is 15 residues long.

This chain links TRBV7-9 with TRBJ1-2; no clear D. V lost 1 base and J 2 bases, leaving 8 bases between the germline ends. Looked up from germline, CDR1 is SEHNR and CDR2 is FQNEAQ (reference sequence). This CDR3 has 14 amino acids. CDR3 coding DNA: TGTGCCAGCAGCTTAGATAACCAGAACTATGGCTACACCTTC. This translates into CASSLDNQNYGYTF.

The genes are TRBV10-2 and TRBJ2-4, with 10 positions matching TRBD2. This CDR3 region has 19 residues. The V and J ends lost 3 bases and 1 base, in that order; junction bases with no gene match: 12. Germline CDR1 reads WSHSY; CDR2 reads SAAADI. CDR3 coding DNA: TGCGCCAGCAGTGACCCTTCCGGAGCGGGAGGGCCGGCCAAAAACATTCAGTACTTC. It translates to CASSDPSGAGGPAKNIQYF.

The chain is built from TRBV5-1 and TRBJ2-7; TRBD2 matches 9 bases. The CDR3 runs to 18 residues. CDR1 is SGHRS and CDR2 is YFSETQ in the germline V gene. Trimming took 7 bases from V and 2 from J; bases not matched to a gene: 19. The CDR3 reads CASALGVAGVSGAYEQYF. CDR3 coding DNA: TGCGCCAGCGCGCTCGGGGTAGCGGGAGTCTCAGGTGCCTACGAGCAGTACTTC.

The gene calls are TRBV7-9 and TRBJ2-1; D not certain. The CDR3 has 17 residues. In germline, CDR1 is SEHNR, CDR2 FQNEAQ (reference sequence). Trimming stripped 5 bases from V and 0 bases from J, with 17 bases between. The CDR3 reads CASSLSVAANSYNEQFF. CDR3 nucleotides: TGTGCCAGCAGCCTCTCGGTAGCCGCAAACTCCTACAATGAGCAGTTCTTC.

The rearrangement joins TRBV15 to TRBJ1-2; TRBD1 is a possible D gene (5 bases). Germline CDR1 is LNHNV and CDR2 is YYDKDF (reference sequence). The V end was cut by 0 bases, the J end by 8 bases, with 16 bases between. The CDR3 loop spans 15 amino acids. The CDR3 is CATSRDQAGTEGYTF. CDR3 sequence (DNA): TGTGCCACCAGCAGAGATCAGGCAGGGACGGAAGGCTACACCTTC.

This clone showed up just once. The V gene is TRBV12-3 or TRBV12-4, the J gene TRBJ1-2, with 9 bases matching TRBD1. The CDR3 extends over 13 amino acids. V was pared by 3 bases and J by 8 bases, with 4 bases of the junction left unmatched. CDR3 nucleotides: TGTGCCAGCAGTTTCCGACAGGGGGGAGGCTACACCTTC. Its protein product is CASSFRQGGGYTF.

The gene calls are TRBV5-1 and TRBJ1-4; D is undetermined. Trimming took 5 bases from V and 6 from J, leaving 20 bases between them. The CDR3 is made up of 16 amino acids. From germline, CDR1 is SGHRS and CDR2 YFSETQ. The DNA of the CDR3 is TGCGCCAGCAGAAGCAACTCAGGCCCCGGGGATGAAAAACTGTTTTTT. Translation: CASRSNSGPGDEKLFF.

The gene calls are TRBV21-1 and TRBJ2-1. TRBV21-1 is reported as a pseudogene. This CDR3 spans 16 amino acids. The CDR3 DNA reads as TGTGCCAGCAGCTACCGAGAGGACCCCAAACGAAATGAGCAGTTCTTC. It codes for CASSYREDPKRNEQFF.

This sequence joins TRBV15 and TRBJ2-1, with D unresolved. V lost 0 bases and J 7 bases, leaving 10 bases between the germline ends. This CDR3 region has 14 residues. Germline V gene lookup returns CDR1 LNHNV and CDR2 YYDKDF (reference sequence). CDR3 residues: CATSRDPNGNEQFF. The CDR3 DNA follows: TGTGCCACCAGCAGAGATCCAAACGGGAATGAGCAGTTCTTC.

The chain links TRBV30 to TRBJ1-3; unclear D gene. The CDR3 spans 12 residues. V was clipped by 0 bases and J by 3 bases, with 3 bases between them. Germline-derived CDR1 and CDR2 are GTSNPN and SVGIG (reference sequence). This CDR3 reads CAWSVLGNTIYF. The CDR3 bases are TGTGCCTGGAGTGTACTTGGAAACACCATATATTTT.

The chain employs TRBV5-1 and TRBJ2-7; 9 bases match TRBD1. Per the germline V gene, CDR1 is SGHRS and CDR2 is YFSETQ. The CDR3 loop spans 15 amino acids. V was clipped by 4 bases and J by 1 base; unmatched bases: 6. CDR3 sequence (DNA): TGCGCCAGCAGCCCGGGACAGGGTAGGTCCTACGAGCAGTACTTC. It encodes CASSPGQGRSYEQYF.

This chain connects TRBV18 to TRBJ2-4; unclear D gene. The CDR3 covers 15 residues. Deletions cut 2 bases from V and 3 bases from J, with 11 bases between. The germline V gene encodes CDR1 KGHSH and CDR2 LQKENI. The DNA of the CDR3 is TGTGCCAGCTCACCAAGGGTGAGTGACAAAAACATTCAGTACTTC. Amino acid sequence: CASSPRVSDKNIQYF.

This clone was observed a single time. The chain is built from TRBV14 and TRBJ1-2, with D unresolved. Germline CDR1 is SGHDN and CDR2 is FVKESK. The V gene lost 1 base and the J gene lost 6 bases, with 15 bases spanning the gap. The CDR3 is made up of 15 amino acids. CDR3 nucleotides: TGTGCCAGCAGCCAAGGGTACAACCCGGCTCATGGCTACACCTTC. Its translation is CASSQGYNPAHGYTF. The whole variable domain, remainder taken from reference TRBV14 and TRBJ1-2, is EAGVTQFPSHSVIEKGQTVTLRCDPISGHDNLYWYRRVMGKEIKFLLHFVKESKQDESGMPNNRFLAERTGGTYSTLKVQPAELEDSGVYFCASSQGYNPAHGYTFGSGTRLTVV.

The rearrangement uses TRBV12-3 or TRBV12-4 and TRBJ1-1; the D is unclear. The CDR3 loop spans 12 amino acids. V shed 7 bases and J shed 5 bases, with 11 bases lying between them. As DNA, the CDR3 is TGTGCCAGCACTCTGGGCGGAACTGAAGCTTTCTTT. Translating gives CASTLGGTEAFF.

The V and J genes are TRBV7-8 and TRBJ1-1; possible D gene TRBD1, 5 bases. The V end lost 5 bases, the J end lost 8 bases, and 15 bases lay between the germline ends. The CDR3 loop spans 13 amino acids. In germline, CDR1 is SGHVS, CDR2 FQNEAQ. For the CDR3, the DNA is TGTGCCAGCAGCCCGACAGTCAGCACGGAAGCTTTCTTT. This translates into CASSPTVSTEAFF.

DNA for the CDR3: TGCGCCAGCAGCCAAAAATTTTGGGGAGGGGCGGAGGGCTACACCTTC. This codes for CASSQKFWGGAEGYTF. This chain uses TRBV4-1 with TRBJ1-2; possibly TRBD1 for D (5 bases). Germline CDR1 is MGHRA and CDR2 is YSYEKL. CDR3 size: 16 residues. V was shortened by 2 bases and J by 8 bases, with 21 bases between the two germline ends.

The chain is built from TRBV5-1 and TRBJ1-1; D gene ambiguous. This CDR3 region has 14 residues. Germline V gene data show CDR1 as SGHRS and CDR2 as YFSETQ. V lost 3 bases and J 1 base, leaving 10 bases between the germline ends. The CDR3 nucleotides are TGCGCCAGCAGCTCAATTCCGGGGAACACTGAAGCTTTCTTT. The encoded protein is CASSSIPGNTEAFF.

The rearrangement uses TRBV3-1 (or the pseudogene TRBV3-2) and TRBJ2-7, with 11 bases lining up with TRBD2. The CDR3 has 17 amino acids. In germline, CDR1 is LGHDT, CDR2 YNNKEL (reference sequence). With V trimmed by 2 bases and J by 4 bases, 10 bases remained unmatched. CDR3 in amino acids: CASSQPIAGGPGYEQYF. For the CDR3, the DNA is TGTGCCAGCAGCCAACCCATAGCGGGAGGGCCGGGGTACGAGCAGTACTTC.